Shown below are 30 T cell receptor beta chains from a single sample sequenced in a study of cytomegalovirus exposure and HLA in healthy donors. The PCR had 60 Vbeta and 13 Jbeta primers. Here immunoSEQ multiplex PCR was the method, and the copy in TCRdb shows in-frame clones only, minus some. Of 150,000 or so clones listed, roughly 80% were seen once; the top ten hold more than 10%. The sample was PBMCs. The receptors were gathered from a man aged 35 to 55 in good health and CMV-seropositive.

V and J are TRBV10-3 and TRBJ1-1; no clear D gene. CDR1 is ENHRY, CDR2 SYGVKD, per germline. The CDR3 contains 12 residues. V gave up 6 bases and J gave up 8 bases, with 13 bases separating them. CDR3 sequence (DNA): TGTGCCATCAGGAGCAGTCTGCGGGAAGCTTTCTTT. It translates to CAIRSSLREAFF.

This clone has only one observation. The V gene is TRBV4-3, the J gene TRBJ1-2, with 10 bases identical to TRBD1. Germline values: CDR1 LGHNA, CDR2 YSLEER. The CDR3 spans 16 residues. After removal of 4 bases from V and 8 bases from J, the junction contained 13 bases not matched to a gene. In DNA form, the CDR3 reads TGCGCCAGCAGCCGCGAACTGGGACAGGGGACTCGGGGCTACACCTTC. Residues: CASSRELGQGTRGYTF.

This chain connects TRBV4-2 to TRBJ2-3; D might be TRBD2 (6 bases). CDR1 and CDR2 from the germline V gene are LGHNA and YNFKEQ. This CDR3 spans 16 amino acids. The V end was cut by 0 bases, the J end by 4 bases, with 14 bases between. CDR3 loop: CASSQDRRGAADTQYF. The CDR3 region has the DNA TGTGCCAGCAGCCAAGACCGACGCGGGGCCGCAGATACGCAGTATTTT.

The CDR3, as DNA: TGTGCCAGCAGCTTGCTAGCGGGAGACGACAATGAGCAGTTCTTC. It yields the protein CASSLLAGDDNEQFF. The rearrangement uses TRBV5-6 and TRBJ2-1; 10 positions match TRBD2. The germline CDR1 and CDR2 sequences are SGHDT and YYEEEE. The CDR3 is made up of 15 amino acids. V gave up 1 base and J gave up 5 bases; unmatched junction bases: 3.

The rearrangement joins TRBV10-1 to TRBJ1-5, with a tentative D call TRBD1 (6 bases). The CDR3 length is 14 residues. V was clipped by 2 bases and J by 4 bases, with 9 bases between them. Germline assignment: CDR1 WNHNN and CDR2 SYGVQD (reference sequence). CDR3 sequence (DNA): TGCGCCAGCAGTGAGACCCAGGGGAATCAGCCCCAGCATTTT. Protein sequence: CASSETQGNQPQHF.

The V gene is TRBV28, the J gene TRBJ2-3, with 7 bases lining up with TRBD2. Germline CDR1 MDHEN, CDR2 SYDVKM. After removal of 6 bases from V and 4 bases from J, the junction contained 13 bases not matched to a gene. This CDR3 spans 16 amino acids. The DNA of the CDR3 is TGTGCCAGCAGAGGACCCCAGGGACGGGAGGCAGATACGCAGTATTTT. The encoded protein is CASRGPQGREADTQYF.

V and J are TRBV10-3 and TRBJ1-1; 8 bases agree with TRBD1. Unmatched junction bases numbered 5, after V lost 7 bases and J lost 4 bases. The CDR3 contains 13 residues. Germline V gene lookup returns CDR1 ENHRY and CDR2 SYGVKD. CDR3 residues: CAIMEDRATEAFF. The CDR3 region has the DNA TGTGCCATCATGGAGGACAGGGCCACTGAAGCTTTCTTT.

This clone turned up a few times. The rearrangement uses TRBV28 and TRBJ2-5, with D possibly matching TRBD2 (5 bases). The end of the DNA aligns better with TRBJ2-7, so the J call may be wrong. CDR3 length: 14 amino acids. CDR1 MDHEN and CDR2 SYDVKM come from the germline V gene. CDR3: CASSPLVGLYEQYF. CDR3 nucleotide sequence: TGTGCCAGCAGTCCACTAGTAGGGCTTTACGAGCAGTACTTC.

The CDR3 spells CASSYSKGGRETQYF. The CDR3 bases are TGTGCCAGCAGTTACTCGAAAGGCGGAAGAGAGACCCAGTACTTC. The V and J genes are TRBV6-5 and TRBJ2-5; D is ambiguous. The CDR3 consists of 15 residues. CDR1 is MNHEY and CDR2 is SVGAGI in the germline V gene. V lost 0 bases to trimming and J lost 4 bases, with 12 bases between them.

The chain employs TRBV19 and TRBJ1-2, with unresolved D. The germline V gene has CDR1 LNHDA and CDR2 SQIVND (reference sequence). This CDR3 has 13 amino acids. V lost 3 bases and J 4 bases, leaving 9 bases between the germline ends. The DNA of the CDR3 is TGTGCCAGTAGTATCGGGGTTAGCTATGGCTACACCTTC. Translating it yields CASSIGVSYGYTF.

This CDR3 is CASSPGTPTPYEQYF. DNA of the CDR3: TGTGCCAGCTCACCAGGGACACCCACCCCCTACGAGCAGTACTTC. This chain connects TRBV18 to TRBJ2-7, with D tentatively TRBD1 (6 bases). Germline values: CDR1 KGHSH, CDR2 LQKENI. This CDR3 is 15 amino acids long. The ends were cut back, 2 bases at V and 2 bases at J, with 13 bases in the middle. Combining the CDR3 with reference TRBV18 and TRBJ2-7 gives the whole variable domain NAGVMQNPRHLVRRRGQEARLRCSPMKGHSHVYWYRQLPEEGLKFMVYLQKENIIDESGMPKERFSAEFPKEGPSILRIQQVVRGDSAAYFCASSPGTPTPYEQYFGPGTRLTVT.

The chain links TRBV7-9 to TRBJ1-2; 9 bases map to TRBD1. Germline V gene data show CDR1 as SEHNR and CDR2 as FQNEAQ (reference sequence). The ends lost 1 base at V and 5 bases at J; junction bases unmatched: 2. This CDR3 spans 14 amino acids. The CDR3 DNA follows: TGTGCCAGCAGCTTAGGGACAGGGGTTTATGGCTACACCTTC. Translated, it gives CASSLGTGVYGYTF.

V usage is TRBV7-9 and J usage is TRBJ2-1; D may be TRBD2 (6 bases). The ends were cut back, 5 bases at V and 10 bases at J, with 15 bases in the middle. Per the germline V gene, CDR1 is SEHNR and CDR2 is FQNEAQ (reference sequence). CDR3 size: 13 residues. The CDR3 nucleotides are TGTGCCAGCAGCCAGAGAAACCGGGGGGAGCAGTTCTTC. Translating gives CASSQRNRGEQFF.

The gene calls are TRBV4-3 and TRBJ2-4; possible D gene TRBD1, 7 bases. Germline-derived CDR1 and CDR2 are LGHNA and YSLEER. V shed 4 bases and J shed 2 bases, with 12 bases lying between them. The length of the CDR3 is 15 residues. The CDR3 loop is CASSLTGDSKNIQYF. The DNA for the CDR3 is TGCGCCAGCAGCCTCACAGGGGACTCCAAAAACATTCAGTACTTC.

Notes on this clone: The CDR3 end shows no conserved phenylalanine or tryptophan, and so a read error is likely. J is TRBJ1-1 and V is TRBV4-1, with 8 bases that match TRBD1. CDR1 and CDR2 (germline): MGHRA, YSYEKL. CDR3 size: 15 residues. V lost 3 bases, J lost 1 base, and 4 bases stayed unmatched. DNA for the CDR3: TGCGCCAGCAGCCAGGACGGACAGGGGAACACTGAAGCTTTCTCT. Translation gives CASSQDGQGNTEAFS.

This sequence joins TRBV27 and TRBJ1-6, with D unresolved. Per germline, CDR1 MNHEY and CDR2 SMNVEV (reference sequence). This CDR3 has 14 amino acids. V was cut by 2 bases and J by 8 bases, with 10 bases left in between. This CDR3 reads CASSLGLRYSPLHF. In DNA form, the CDR3 reads TGTGCCAGCAGTTTAGGACTGCGGTATTCACCCCTCCACTTT.

The chain is built from TRBV7-6 and TRBJ2-5, with D perhaps matching TRBD2 (5 bases). CDR1 is SGHVS, CDR2 FNYEAQ, per germline. Trimming removed 2 bases at V and 1 base at J, with 8 bases between. The CDR3 is 14 amino acids. In DNA, the CDR3 is TGTGCCAGCAGCTTAAGCGGTGTCCAAGAGACCCAGTACTTC. Its protein is CASSLSGVQETQYF.

V and J are TRBV6-6 and TRBJ1-4, with TRBD1 identical over 9 bases. The CDR3 is 15 residues long. Germline-derived CDR1 and CDR2 are MNHNY and SVGAGI (reference sequence). The V and J ends lost 5 bases and 5 bases, in that order; junction bases with no gene match: 6. In nucleotides, the CDR3 is TGTGCCAGCAGTCGGACTACAGGGGGCAATGAAAAACTGTTTTTT. Its protein product is CASSRTTGGNEKLFF.

V and J are TRBV28 and TRBJ1-5; the match to TRBD1 covers 11 bases. The CDR3 has 16 amino acids. Per germline, CDR1 MDHEN and CDR2 SYDVKM. After removal of 1 base from V and 6 bases from J, the junction contained 5 bases not matched to a gene. CDR3 DNA sequence: TGTGCCAGCAGTTTATTTCGGACAGGGGGCAGTCAGCCCCAGCATTTT. It yields the protein CASSLFRTGGSQPQHF.

As to this clone: This specimen includes other DNA sequences encoding the same CDR3. V usage is TRBV18 and J usage is TRBJ2-1; maybe TRBD2 (5 bases). Germline V gives CDR1 KGHSH, CDR2 LQKENI. The CDR3 runs to 12 residues. V was cut by 3 bases and J by 8 bases, with 8 bases left in between. CDR3 sequence: CASSPRADEQFF. DNA of the CDR3: TGTGCCAGCTCACCGAGGGCGGATGAGCAGTTCTTC.

J is TRBJ2-5 and V is TRBV5-4; D is unclear. The end of the DNA is better explained by TRBJ2-7, so the J call may be wrong. CDR1 SGHNT and CDR2 YYREEE come from the germline V gene (reference sequence). This CDR3 contains 13 residues. Here the CDR3 reads CASSMDRSYEQYF. DNA for the CDR3: TGTGCCAGCAGCATGGACCGATCCTACGAGCAGTACTTC.

A single count supports this clone. The rearrangement joins TRBV4-1 to TRBJ2-1; D not resolved. The CDR3 contains 13 residues. Trimming pared 3 bases from V and 2 bases from J, leaving 5 bases between. Germline values: CDR1 MGHRA, CDR2 YSYEKL. The DNA of the CDR3 is TGCGCCAGCAGCCAGTCCACCTACAATGAGCAGTTCTTC. This translates into CASSQSTYNEQFF.

This chain joins TRBV6-5 and TRBJ1-5; the D gene is possibly TRBD1 (6 bases). The V and J ends lost 5 bases and 6 bases respectively, with 14 bases between them. The CDR3 is made up of 14 amino acids. CDR1 is MNHEY, CDR2 SVGAGI, per germline. Here the CDR3 DNA reads TGTGCCAGCAGTGGGGTGGGGGCCAGTCAGCCCCAGCATTTT. Encoded protein: CASSGVGASQPQHF.

This clone has more than one count but fewer than ten. The CDR3 reads CASSRDYSNYEQFF. The CDR3 bases are TGCGCCAGCAGCCGAGACTATAGCAACTATGAGCAGTTCTTC. This chain links TRBV4-3 with TRBJ2-1; possibly TRBD2 for D (5 bases). The CDR3 is 14 amino acids. Trimming took 4 bases from V and 8 from J, leaving 15 bases between them. CDR1 is LGHNA, CDR2 YSLEER, per germline.

This clone was counted a few times. The chain recombines TRBV11-2 with TRBJ2-2; no reliable D call. In germline, CDR1 is SGHAT, CDR2 FQNNGV. The CDR3 runs 13 residues. V lost 5 bases and J lost 5, with 9 bases in between. This CDR3 reads CASSQHRTGELFF. The DNA for the CDR3 is TGTGCCAGCAGCCAACACCGTACCGGGGAGCTGTTTTTT.

The gene calls are TRBV5-1 and TRBJ2-5, with TRBD1 identical over 7 bases. The germline V gene encodes CDR1 SGHRS and CDR2 YFSETQ. This CDR3 is 15 amino acids long. V lost 4 bases to trimming and J lost 2 bases; unmatched junction nucleotides: 8. CDR3 in DNA: TGCGCCAGCAGCATCGACAGGGTGGGGCAAGAGACCCAGTACTTC. This encodes CASSIDRVGQETQYF.

This chain links TRBV6-5 with TRBJ1-3; the D is unclear. CDR3 length: 13 residues. Germline CDR1 reads MNHEY; CDR2 reads SVGAGI. V was pared by 0 bases and J by 9 bases, with 9 bases between. The CDR3 DNA is TGTGCCAGCAGTTACTCCCCCCCGGGCACCATATATTTT. As protein: CASSYSPPGTIYF.

This rearrangement joins TRBV6-6 to TRBJ1-1; D unclear. This CDR3 is 13 amino acids long. Between the trimmed V and J ends, which lost 7 bases and 8 bases, there was a span of 17 bases. The germline CDR1 and CDR2 sequences are MNHNY and SVGAGI (reference sequence). The CDR3 DNA follows: TGTGCCAGCACCTCAACCTCCAGAAACGAAGCTTTCTTT. Its protein is CASTSTSRNEAFF.

The V call is TRBV29-1, the J call TRBJ2-5, with D uncertain. The CDR3 contains 13 residues. Germline CDR1 SQVTM, CDR2 ANQGSEA. The V end was cut by 6 bases, the J end by 5 bases, with 16 bases between. The CDR3 DNA follows: TGCAGCGTCGGTGATCCGAGGCGGGAGACCCAGTACTTC. This encodes CSVGDPRRETQYF.

V is TRBV5-1 and J is TRBJ2-2; D might be TRBD2 (6 bases). The ends were cut back, 3 bases at V and 3 bases at J, with 9 bases in the middle. The CDR3 runs to 14 residues. Germline assignment: CDR1 SGHRS and CDR2 YFSETQ. The CDR3 DNA reads as TGCGCCAGCAGCTCTCGCGGGGACACCGGGGAGCTGTTTTTT. Translated: CASSSRGDTGELFF.